This T cell receptor (beta chain) originates from a study of blood T cell repertoires in COVID-19 (dated by TCRdb to about 2020). In the study overall: The collaborator samples originated in the United States, Italy and Spain and spanned the acute and convalescent phases of COVID-19. The material from the prospective study consisted of cDNA or gDNA derived from T cells, B-cell-depleted T cells, or PBMCs. Deeply sampled blood TCRbeta repertoires from subjects exposed to, actively infected with, or recovered from COVID-19 were included in the dataset. The repertoires were released in a freely available public database intended as a resource for research on the immune response to SARS-CoV-2. Samples were obtained from the ongoing ImmuneRACE study (first 160 participants) and from about 1,300 subjects provided by 6 global collaborators. A de-identified subject ID, COVID-19 status, age in years and sex were almost always included in the sample metadata. Where available, HLA class I and class II types were obtained from metadata supplied by the sample provider rather than from assay-based typing. Summary of the overall study and its limitations: The quantity of clinical and demographic metadata differed by source and by participant and was supplied without curation.

Collaborating institutions collected whole blood in K2EDTA tubes following their own protocols. For TCRbeta analysis, collaborators shipped samples as frozen whole blood, isolated PBMCs, or DNA extracted from either of those sample types. As to this clone: Its antigen is unknown. At one boundary the junction diverges from the germline segment, which might be a read error.

Measured from the cysteine to the phenylalanine, the CDR3 is 15 residues long. The only DNA kept is the CDR3, 45 bases in frame from the first base. Reading the germline V gene gives CDR1 SGHRS and CDR2 YFSETQ. TCRbeta CDR3 regions were amplified from genomic DNA by means of the immunoSEQ Assay, a bias-controlled multiplex PCR. The original pipeline was this. The number of nucleated cells in each sample was estimated from the amplification of reference gene primers within the assay. To quantify the absolute abundance of each unique TCRbeta CDR3 rearrangement, sequence reads were collapsed and filtered. For each sample, productive Simpson clonality was calculated as the square root of Simpson's diversity index across productive rearrangements. The source is immuneACCESS, and TCRdb retained only in-frame sequences with V and J called. Part of the clones is not carried over; for the studies checked, unresolved V genes explain less than half of this, and the remainder is unexplained. Clone size and V and J calls were adopted from that table, with D and trimming inferred from the DNA. Here the sample has 60,000 to 65,000 clones; about 80% occur a single time. The ten largest make up approximately 55% of the sample.

Source material: peripheral blood. The chain is encoded by TRBV5-1 joined to TRBJ1-1; the D gene is possibly TRBD1, with 6 bases matching. This clonotype was obtained from a woman aged 80 or over with acute or convalescent COVID-19. DNA sequence: TGCGCAAGCATGGCAGGGGACCGTACGTACACTGAAGCTTTCTTT. Translation gives CASMAGDRTYTEAFF. With all but the CDR3 taken from the reference TRBV5-1 and TRBJ1-1 genes, the full variable domain is: KAGVTQTPRYLIKTRGQQVTLSCSPISGHRSVSWYQQTPGQGLQFLFEYFSETQRNKGNFPGRFSGRQFSNSRSEMNVSTLELGDSALYLCASMAGDRTYTEAFFGQGTRLTVV.